This T cell receptor beta chain derives from a study of T cell responses to AZD1222 COVID-19 vaccine. The study, taken as a whole, reports: Repertoire sampling happened only post peak T cell response. In the spike-specific TCR repertoire, nearly half reportedly target unmutated variant regions. Females outnumbered males among donors, who were mostly white British; clonal diversity was possibly underestimated. Spike-specific TCR breadth and depth were elevated following two AZD1222 doses.

Repertoires were generated with immunoSEQ multiplex PCR, while TCRdb's copy carries only in-frame clones and drops some. Among about 110,000 clones listed, around 90% were seen once. For this clone: Its target is not known.

Germline assignment: CDR1 MNHEY and CDR2 SVGAGI. The CDR3 covers 14 residues. Trimming took 6 bases from V and 3 from J; bases not matched to a gene: 4. The TCR comes from an adult who received the AZD1222 COVID-19 vaccine. The V gene is TRBV6-5, the J gene TRBJ1-3; TRBD1 agrees at 8 bases. The sample was peripheral blood, taken 28 days after the second AZD1222 dose. CDR3 in DNA: TGTGCCAGCAGAATGGACAGGGATGGAAACACCATATATTTT. Residues: CASRMDRDGNTIYF.